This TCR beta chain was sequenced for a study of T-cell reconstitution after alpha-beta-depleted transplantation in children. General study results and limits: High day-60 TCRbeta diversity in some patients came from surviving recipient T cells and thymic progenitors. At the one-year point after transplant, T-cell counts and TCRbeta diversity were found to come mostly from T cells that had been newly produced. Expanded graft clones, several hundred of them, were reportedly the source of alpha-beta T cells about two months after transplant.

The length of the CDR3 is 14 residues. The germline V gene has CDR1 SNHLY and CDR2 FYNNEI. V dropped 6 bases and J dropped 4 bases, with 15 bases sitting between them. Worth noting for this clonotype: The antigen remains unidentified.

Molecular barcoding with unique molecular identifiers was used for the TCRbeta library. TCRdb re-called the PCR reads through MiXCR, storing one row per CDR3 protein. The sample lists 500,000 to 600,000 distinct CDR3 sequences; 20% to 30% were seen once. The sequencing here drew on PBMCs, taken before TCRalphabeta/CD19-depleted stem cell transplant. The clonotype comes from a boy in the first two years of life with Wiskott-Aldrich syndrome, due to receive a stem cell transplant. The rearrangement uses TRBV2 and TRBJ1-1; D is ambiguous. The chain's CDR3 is CASRATPDPTEAFF. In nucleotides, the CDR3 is TGTGCCAGCAGGGCAACCCCTGACCCCACTGAAGCTTTCTTT.